A single count supports the clone carrying this T cell receptor beta chain. Antigen specificity is unknown. This entry is derived from a study of vaccination and CD4 T cells after COVID-19. Study-level information: There were six male and four female convalescents, and two of them were Hispanic. Overlapping peptides covering the spike proteins of SARS-CoV-2, HCoV-NL63, HCoV-OC43 and HCoV-229E were added to stimulate cells. Each post-COVID sample was drawn after diagnosis, and the median interval was roughly 100 days (range 35 to 161).

An Oncomine TCR Beta short-read assay was used to sequence the DNA from cultured CD4+ T cells. TCRdb re-called the PCR reads through MiXCR, storing one row per CDR3 protein. The sample has roughly 20,000 distinct CDR3 sequences, roughly 31% seen once. Specified treatment: 10-day PBMC culture with coronavirus spike peptide pools or control peptides (ViraFEST assay). ViraFEST relied on peptide pools to expand antigen-specific T cells; the TCRs were sequenced afterward. Germline CDR1 reads SGHAT; CDR2 reads FQNNGV. CDR3 length: 16 residues. V was pared by 6 bases and J by 3 bases, with 21 bases between. This TCR was recovered from a human donor with COVID-19. The sequencing sample was made of cultured CD4+ T cells from blood. V is TRBV11-2 and J is TRBJ2-7; D tentatively reads TRBD1 or TRBD2 (5 bases each). Written as DNA, the CDR3 is TGTGCCAGCAGGTACCGTCCAAGTCAGGGAGTCTACGAGCAGTACTTC. Translated, it gives CASRYRPSQGVYEQYF.